The 24 T cell receptor beta chains given below trace back to one sample, sequenced in a study of graft-versus-host responses after intestinal transplantation. TCRdb's table, derived via immunoSEQ multiplex PCR, lists solely in-frame clones and lacks some. The data hold 75,000 to 100,000 clones, with more than 80% observed a single time. The specimen comprised PBMCs, sampled roughly 68 weeks after intestinal transplant. These receptors all come from a human patient who received an intestinal transplant, so some T cells may come from the graft donor.

The rearrangement links TRBV21-1 to TRBJ1-2. TRBV21-1 is a recognized pseudogene. The CDR3 consists of 14 residues. The CDR3 sequence: CASSKAGSTYGYTF. DNA for the CDR3: TGTGCCAGCAGCAAAGCTGGCAGTACTTATGGCTACACCTTC.

This clone was recorded only once. The rearrangement uses TRBV6-1 and TRBJ2-1, with unresolved D. Germline-derived CDR1 and CDR2 are MNHNS and SASEGT. The CDR3 spans 13 residues. The V end lost 0 bases, the J end lost 5 bases, and 5 bases lay between the germline ends. In DNA, the CDR3 is TGTGCCAGCAGTGAAGCGAACAACAATGAGCAGTTCTTC. It specifies CASSEANNNEQFF.

V usage is TRBV19 and J usage is TRBJ2-6; D uncertain. Germline values: CDR1 LNHDA, CDR2 SQIVND (reference sequence). V lost 5 bases and J lost 0, with 14 bases in between. There are 17 residues in the CDR3. The CDR3 loop reads CASSSLLTISGANVLTF. The DNA of the CDR3 is TGTGCCAGTAGTTCTTTGCTAACCATCTCTGGGGCCAACGTCCTGACTTTC.

V and J are TRBV19 and TRBJ2-6; 7 bases map to TRBD1. The germline V gene encodes CDR1 LNHDA and CDR2 SQIVND (reference sequence). The CDR3 contains 18 residues. J gave up 0 bases and V 1 base, and 6 bases lay outside the gene matches. The CDR3 nucleotides read TGTGCCAGTAGTATAGTCACAGGGGCCACCTCTGGGGCCAACGTCCTGACTTTC. Its translation: CASSIVTGATSGANVLTF. The complete variable domain, with remaining parts taken from reference TRBV19 and TRBJ2-6, reads DGGITQSPKYLFRKEGQNVTLSCEQNLNHDAMYWYRQDPGQGLRLIYYSQIVNDFQKGDIAEGYSVSREKKESFPLTVTSAQKNPTAFYLCASSIVTGATSGANVLTFGAGSRLTVL.

The chain combines TRBV11-2 with TRBJ1-2; D ambiguous. Germline V gives CDR1 SGHAT, CDR2 FQNNGV. V was cut by 5 bases and J by 3 bases, with 7 bases left in between. The CDR3 has 12 amino acids. The CDR3 reads CASSDGDYGYTF. The CDR3 bases are TGTGCCAGCAGCGACGGGGACTATGGCTACACCTTC. The variable domain in full, with the rest retrieved from reference TRBV11-2 and TRBJ1-2, is EAGVAQSPRYKIIEKRQSVAFWCNPISGHATLYWYQQILGQGPKLLIQFQNNGVVDDSQLPKDRFSAERLKGVDSTLKIQPAKLEDSAVYLCASSDGDYGYTFGSGTRLTVV.

Written as DNA, the CDR3 is TGTGCCAGTACCCCGCGTGGCGGGGGCACGACTCGGGGGTTGGATACGCAGTATTTT. It codes for CASTPRGGGTTRGLDTQYF. V gene TRBV19 combines with J gene TRBJ2-3; the D gene is possibly TRBD2 (7 bases). Germline loops: CDR1 LNHDA, CDR2 SQIVND (reference sequence). This CDR3 has 19 amino acids. Between the trimmed V and J ends, which lost 7 bases and 6 bases, there was a span of 32 bases. The full variable domain, completed using reference TRBV19 and TRBJ2-3, is DGGITQSPKYLFRKEGQNVTLSCEQNLNHDAMYWYRQDPGQGLRLIYYSQIVNDFQKGDIAEGYSVSREKKESFPLTVTSAQKNPTAFYLCASTPRGGGTTRGLDTQYFGPGTRLTVL.

The J gene is TRBJ1-5, the V gene TRBV30, with a possible D match to TRBD1 (5 bases). Trimming took off 3 bases at V and 6 bases at J, with 21 bases between the two ends. The germline gives CDR1 GTSNPN, CDR2 SVGIG (reference sequence). The CDR3 consists of 16 residues. The CDR3 bases are TGTGCCTGGAGGCCACCCGGGACTATCTACATTCAGCCCCAGCATTTT. Its protein is CAWRPPGTIYIQPQHF.

The chain employs TRBV5-1 and TRBJ1-2, with D possibly TRBD1 on 6 matching bases. Per the germline V gene, CDR1 is SGHRS and CDR2 is YFSETQ. This CDR3 has 12 amino acids. The V end lost 6 bases, the J end lost 4 bases, and 10 bases lay between the germline ends. The DNA of the CDR3 is TGCGCCAGCACAGGGGACTTCTATGGCTACACCTTC. It translates to CASTGDFYGYTF.

The chain combines TRBV5-5 with TRBJ1-1; maybe TRBD1 (6 bases). Germline-derived CDR1 and CDR2 are SGHKS and YYEKEE (reference sequence). The ends were cut back, 3 bases at V and 4 bases at J, with 13 bases in the middle. The CDR3 totals 14 residues. The CDR3 nucleotides are TGTGCCAGCAGCTCTTGGGGGGCGGCCACTGAAGCTTTCTTT. Translating it yields CASSSWGAATEAFF.

The chain combines TRBV15 with TRBJ2-2; 9 bases align to TRBD1. Losses at the gene ends were 2 bases for V and 7 bases for J; bases not matched to a gene: 5. This CDR3 is built from 15 residues. Germline V lookup: CDR1 LNHNV, CDR2 YYDKDF (reference sequence). The CDR3 DNA sequence: TGTGCCACCAGCAGACCGGGACAGGGATACGGGGAGCTGTTTTTT. Translation gives CATSRPGQGYGELFF. The variable domain in full, with the rest retrieved from reference TRBV15 and TRBJ2-2, is DAMVIQNPRYQVTQFGKPVTLSCSQTLNHNVMYWYQQKSSQAPKLLFHYYDKDFNNEADTPDNFQSRRPNTSFCFLDIRSPGLGDTAMYLCATSRPGQGYGELFFGEGSRLTVL.

This clone turned up a few times. The genes are TRBV7-3 and TRBJ1-1; no definite D call. The CDR3 length is 13 residues. Looked up from germline, CDR1 is SGHTA and CDR2 is FQGTGA. V lost 6 bases and J lost 1, with 9 bases in between. The chain's CDR3 is CASRKVANTEAFF. For the CDR3, the DNA is TGTGCCAGCAGGAAGGTAGCGAACACTGAAGCTTTCTTT. Looking up the rest from reference TRBV7-3 and TRBJ1-1 gives the full variable domain: GAGVSQTPSNKVTEKGKYVELRCDPISGHTALYWYRQSLGQGPEFLIYFQGTGAADDSGLPNDRFFAVRPEGSVSTLKIQRTERGDSAVYLCASRKVANTEAFFGQGTRLTVV.

V is TRBV6-1 and J is TRBJ2-7; 7 positions match TRBD2. CDR1 is MNHNS and CDR2 is SASEGT in the germline V gene. This CDR3 has 12 residues. V lost 8 bases, J lost 6 bases, and 7 bases stayed unmatched. This CDR3 reads CASFDSGGEQYF. The CDR3 DNA follows: TGTGCCAGCTTTGACTCGGGAGGCGAGCAGTACTTC.

The chain has TRBV27 and TRBJ2-5, with 8 bases lining up with TRBD2. The J segment lost 5 bases and the V segment lost 5 bases, leaving 10 bases of the junction unmatched. The V gene's germline CDR1 is MNHEY and CDR2 SMNVEV (reference sequence). The CDR3 is made up of 15 amino acids. The CDR3 loop is CASSPYRGGGETQYF. The CDR3 DNA reads TGTGCCAGCAGTCCCTATCGGGGGGGTGGGGAGACCCAGTACTTC.

The V gene is TRBV10-3, the J gene TRBJ1-3; possibly TRBD1 for D (5 bases). Germline V lookup: CDR1 ENHRY, CDR2 SYGVKD. V lost 6 bases and J 0 bases, leaving 12 bases between the germline ends. The CDR3 length is 15 residues. DNA for the CDR3: TGTGCCATCAGCGCACGGGGGGGCTCTGGAAACACCATATATTTT. Amino acid sequence: CAISARGGSGNTIYF.

The chain links TRBV7-9 to TRBJ1-1; 7 bases align to TRBD1. J was trimmed by 8 bases and V by 1 base; bases with no gene match: 4. The CDR3 is 13 amino acids. Germline-derived CDR1 and CDR2 are SEHNR and FQNEAQ (reference sequence). The CDR3, as DNA: TGTGCCAGCAGCTTAGGGACAGGCAAAGAAGCTTTCTTT. Its translation: CASSLGTGKEAFF.

This chain joins TRBV6-5 and TRBJ1-1; D not certain. The CDR3 sequence is 12 residues long. V lost 6 bases to trimming and J lost 7 bases, with 12 bases between them. Germline V gene data show CDR1 as MNHEY and CDR2 as SVGAGI. DNA for the CDR3: TGTGCCAGCAGGATTGGTGGTGGTGAAGCTTTCTTT. This encodes CASRIGGGEAFF.

V and J are TRBV19 and TRBJ2-5, with 7 bases that match TRBD1. V gave up 5 bases and J gave up 0 bases; unmatched junction bases: 12. Germline CDR1 LNHDA, CDR2 SQIVND (reference sequence). CDR3 size: 17 residues. The CDR3: CASSPSNRGPYQETQYF. The CDR3 coding sequence is TGTGCCAGTAGTCCCAGCAACAGGGGACCGTACCAAGAGACCCAGTACTTC.

A note on this clone: Other nucleotide sequences in the sample specify the same CDR3. The V gene is TRBV7-6, the J gene TRBJ2-7; D possibly uses TRBD1 or TRBD2 (5 bases each). The CDR3 spans 16 residues. Germline-derived CDR1 and CDR2 are SGHVS and FNYEAQ. V was cut by 7 bases and J by 0 bases, with 19 bases left in between. CDR3 residues: CASTQGEGLGSYEQYF. CDR3 nucleotide sequence: TGTGCCAGCACCCAGGGCGAGGGGCTAGGCTCCTACGAGCAGTACTTC. Using reference TRBV7-6 and TRBJ2-7 for the parts outside the CDR3, the full variable domain is GAGVSQSPRYKVTKRGQDVALRCDPISGHVSLYWYRQALGQGPEFLTYFNYEAQQDKSGLPNDRFSAERPEGSISTLTIQRTEQRDSAMYRCASTQGEGLGSYEQYFGPGTRLTVT.

The V call is TRBV5-1, the J call TRBJ1-1; D remains unclear. Germline V gene data show CDR1 as SGHRS and CDR2 as YFSETQ. This CDR3 spans 15 amino acids. Trimming shortened V by 2 bases and J by 0 bases, and 11 bases separated the two germline ends. The CDR3 sequence: CASSFFARLNTEAFF. DNA of the CDR3: TGCGCCAGCAGCTTTTTCGCCAGGTTGAACACTGAAGCTTTCTTT.

The chain uses TRBV27 and TRBJ1-3; D is undetermined. Germline values: CDR1 MNHEY, CDR2 SMNVEV (reference sequence). V shed 1 base and J shed 6 bases, with 19 bases lying between them. The CDR3 spans 17 residues. CDR3 in amino acids: CASSLFGGSTGSNTIYF. The CDR3 DNA follows: TGTGCCAGCAGTTTATTCGGAGGATCTACGGGATCAAACACCATATATTTT.

The chain is built from TRBV2 and TRBJ2-7; D perhaps matches TRBD2 (6 bases). The CDR3 length is 14 residues. The V end was cut by 4 bases, the J end by 0 bases, with 10 bases between. Germline V gene lookup returns CDR1 SNHLY and CDR2 FYNNEI. The chain's CDR3 is CASSVRGASYEQYF. Written as DNA, the CDR3 is TGTGCCAGCAGTGTGCGGGGCGCCTCCTACGAGCAGTACTTC. Based on the CDR3 plus reference TRBV2 and TRBJ2-7, the full variable domain is EPEVTQTPSHQVTQMGQEVILRCVPISNHLYFYWYRQILGQKVEFLVSFYNNEISEKSEIFDDQFSVERPDGSNFTLKIRSTKLEDSAMYFCASSVRGASYEQYFGPGTRLTVT.

This sequence joins TRBV15 and TRBJ2-5, with D unresolved. The assigned J gene may be wrong: the sequence end matches TRBJ2-7 better. CDR1 and CDR2 (germline): LNHNV, YYDKDF (reference sequence). CDR3 length equals 12 residues. CDR3 protein: CATSRVLGEQYF. CDR3 DNA sequence: TGTGCCACCAGCAGAGTCTTGGGCGAGCAGTACTTC.

This chain links TRBV2 with TRBJ1-5; D uncertain. There are 12 residues in the CDR3. V was cut by 7 bases and J by 3 bases, with 7 bases left in between. Germline assignment: CDR1 SNHLY and CDR2 FYNNEI. The CDR3 here is CASNSYNQPQHF. The CDR3 DNA follows: TGTGCCAGCAACAGCTACAATCAGCCCCAGCATTTT.

This clone was recorded once. At the DNA level, this CDR3 is encoded by other sequences in the same sample as well. This chain connects TRBV19 to TRBJ1-1, with D possibly TRBD1 on 6 matching bases. V was trimmed by 5 bases and J by 4 bases, leaving 14 bases between them. Germline CDR1 is LNHDA and CDR2 is SQIVND (reference sequence). This CDR3 comprises 14 residues. The CDR3 coding sequence is TGTGCCAGTAGTCAAACGGGGGCCGGCACTGAAGCTTTCTTT. It encodes CASSQTGAGTEAFF.